This T cell receptor beta chain was retrieved from a study of OX40 agonist ivuxolimab in advanced cancers. Study information: A male proportion of under 90% was recorded, with mean age approximately 56 years and range about 23 to 80.

Trimming removed 2 bases from V and 5 bases from J; junction bases left unmatched: 6. Germline lookup yields CDR1 SGHNT and CDR2 YENEEA. The CDR3 contains 16 residues. General observations from the study: Compared with CD4+, CD8+ T cells on average had more expanded clones.

The data were produced by immunoSEQ multiplex PCR, yet TCRdb's version contains in-frame clones alone and is incomplete. The sample carries tens of thousands of clones, around four fifths recorded once. A note on this clone: What it recognizes is unknown.

The rearrangement links TRBV11-3 to TRBJ2-5, with TRBD2 identical over 12 bases. The sequenced sample was CD4+ or CD8+ T cells sorted from blood, obtained in a trial of the OX40 agonist ivuxolimab. This TCR derives from an adult with an advanced solid tumor such as melanoma, head and neck, liver or kidney cancer. CDR3 residues: CASSLSTSGGGETQYF. The CDR3 nucleotides are TGTGCCAGCAGCTTATCGACTAGCGGGGGCGGCGAGACCCAGTACTTC.